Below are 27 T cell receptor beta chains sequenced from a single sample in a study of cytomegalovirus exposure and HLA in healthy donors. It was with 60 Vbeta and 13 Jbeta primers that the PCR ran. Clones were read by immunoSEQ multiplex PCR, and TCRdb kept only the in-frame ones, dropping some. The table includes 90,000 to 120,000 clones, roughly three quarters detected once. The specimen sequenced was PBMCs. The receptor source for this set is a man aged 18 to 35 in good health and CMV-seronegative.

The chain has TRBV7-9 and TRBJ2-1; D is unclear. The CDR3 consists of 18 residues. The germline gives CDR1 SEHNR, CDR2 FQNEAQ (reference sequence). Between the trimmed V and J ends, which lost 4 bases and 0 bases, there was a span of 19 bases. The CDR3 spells CASSSMSDPWSSYNEQFF. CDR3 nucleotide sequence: TGTGCCAGCAGCTCCATGTCCGACCCCTGGAGCTCCTACAATGAGCAGTTCTTC.

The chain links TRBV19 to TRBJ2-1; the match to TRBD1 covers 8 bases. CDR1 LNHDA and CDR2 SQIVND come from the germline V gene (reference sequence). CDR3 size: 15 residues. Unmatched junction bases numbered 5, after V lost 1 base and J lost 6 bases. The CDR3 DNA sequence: TGTGCCAGTAGTATAGGGATTGACAGGGGCAATGAGCAGTTCTTC. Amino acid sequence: CASSIGIDRGNEQFF.

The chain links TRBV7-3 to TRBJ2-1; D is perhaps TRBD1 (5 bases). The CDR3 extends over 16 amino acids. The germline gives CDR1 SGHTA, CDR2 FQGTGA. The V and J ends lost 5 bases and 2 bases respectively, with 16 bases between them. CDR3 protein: CASSQQGVSPYNEQFF. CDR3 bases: TGTGCCAGCAGCCAGCAAGGGGTATCCCCCTACAATGAGCAGTTCTTC.

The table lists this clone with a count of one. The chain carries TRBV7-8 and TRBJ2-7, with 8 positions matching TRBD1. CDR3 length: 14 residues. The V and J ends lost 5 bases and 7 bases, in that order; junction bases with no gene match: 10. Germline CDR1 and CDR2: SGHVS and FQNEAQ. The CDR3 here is CASSDRGPGREQYF. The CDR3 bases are TGTGCCAGCAGCGACAGGGGACCGGGCCGGGAGCAGTACTTC.

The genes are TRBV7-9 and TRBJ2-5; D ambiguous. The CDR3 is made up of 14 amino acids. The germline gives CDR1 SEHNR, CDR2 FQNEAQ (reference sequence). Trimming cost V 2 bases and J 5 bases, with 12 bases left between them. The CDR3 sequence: CASSLSQVQETQYF. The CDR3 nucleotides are TGTGCCAGCAGCTTAAGTCAGGTCCAGGAGACCCAGTACTTC.

CDR3 protein: CASMRGSGNTIYF. As DNA, the CDR3 is TGTGCCAGCATGCGGGGCTCTGGAAACACCATATATTTT. The gene calls are TRBV6-1 and TRBJ1-3; D is unresolved. The CDR3 loop spans 13 amino acids. CDR1 is MNHNS, CDR2 SASEGT, per germline. V lost 7 bases, J lost 0 bases, and 7 bases lay in between.

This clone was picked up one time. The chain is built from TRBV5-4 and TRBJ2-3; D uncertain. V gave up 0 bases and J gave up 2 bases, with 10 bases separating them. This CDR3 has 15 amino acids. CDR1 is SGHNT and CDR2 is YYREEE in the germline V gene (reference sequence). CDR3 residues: CASSLAGRSTDTQYF. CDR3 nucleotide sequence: TGTGCCAGCAGCTTGGCGGGTAGATCCACAGATACGCAGTATTTT. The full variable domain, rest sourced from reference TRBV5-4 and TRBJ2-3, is ETGVTQSPTHLIKTRGQQVTLRCSSQSGHNTVSWYQQALGQGPQFIFQYYREEENGRGNFPPRFSGLQFPNYSSELNVNALELDDSALYLCASSLAGRSTDTQYFGPGTRLTVL.

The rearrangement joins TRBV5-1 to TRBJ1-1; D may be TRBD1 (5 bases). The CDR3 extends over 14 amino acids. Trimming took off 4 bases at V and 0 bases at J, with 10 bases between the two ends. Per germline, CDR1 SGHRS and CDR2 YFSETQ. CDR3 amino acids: CASSDRFMNTEAFF. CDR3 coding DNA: TGCGCCAGCAGCGACAGATTTATGAACACTGAAGCTTTCTTT. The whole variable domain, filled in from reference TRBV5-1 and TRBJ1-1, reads KAGVTQTPRYLIKTRGQQVTLSCSPISGHRSVSWYQQTPGQGLQFLFEYFSETQRNKGNFPGRFSGRQFSNSRSEMNVSTLELGDSALYLCASSDRFMNTEAFFGQGTRLTVV.

CDR3 sequence reads: CASSSTVTSTDTQYF. CDR3 DNA: TGTGCCAGCAGCTCTACCGTGACTAGCACAGATACGCAGTATTTT. The rearrangement joins TRBV7-9 to TRBJ2-3; D not resolved. The CDR3 is 15 residues long. Per the germline V gene, CDR1 is SEHNR and CDR2 is FQNEAQ (reference sequence). V lost 4 bases and J 0 bases, leaving 11 bases between the germline ends.

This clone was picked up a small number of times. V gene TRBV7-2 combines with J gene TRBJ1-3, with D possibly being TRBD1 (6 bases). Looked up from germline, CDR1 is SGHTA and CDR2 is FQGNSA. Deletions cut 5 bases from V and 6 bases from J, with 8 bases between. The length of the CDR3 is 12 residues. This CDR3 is CASSQGKNTIYF. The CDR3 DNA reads TGTGCCAGCAGCCAGGGGAAAAACACCATATATTTT.

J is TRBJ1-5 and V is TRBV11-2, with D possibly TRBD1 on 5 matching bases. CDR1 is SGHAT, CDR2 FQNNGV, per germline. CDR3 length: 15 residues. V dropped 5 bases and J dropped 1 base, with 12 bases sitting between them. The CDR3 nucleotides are TGTGCCAGCAGCCTAGGCAGGGAAAGCAATCAGCCCCAGCATTTT. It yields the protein CASSLGRESNQPQHF.

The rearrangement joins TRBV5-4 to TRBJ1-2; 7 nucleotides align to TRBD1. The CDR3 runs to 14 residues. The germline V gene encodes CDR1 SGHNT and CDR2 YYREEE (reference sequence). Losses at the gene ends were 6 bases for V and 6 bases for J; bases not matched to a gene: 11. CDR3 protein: CASTTPDRVDGYTF. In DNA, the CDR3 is TGTGCCAGCACCACCCCCGACAGGGTAGATGGCTACACCTTC.

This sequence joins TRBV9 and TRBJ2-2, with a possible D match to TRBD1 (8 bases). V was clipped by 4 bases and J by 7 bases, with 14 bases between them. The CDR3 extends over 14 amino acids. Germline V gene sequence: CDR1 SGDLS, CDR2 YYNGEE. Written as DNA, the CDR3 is TGTGCCAGCAGCACACAGGGGGGGAGCGGGGAGCTGTTTTTT. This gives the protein CASSTQGGSGELFF.

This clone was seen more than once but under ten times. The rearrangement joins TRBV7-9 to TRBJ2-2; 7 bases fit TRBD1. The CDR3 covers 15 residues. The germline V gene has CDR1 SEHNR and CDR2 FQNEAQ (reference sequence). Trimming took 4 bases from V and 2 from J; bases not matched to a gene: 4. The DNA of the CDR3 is TGTGCCAGCAGCTGGGGGACAGTAAACACCGGGGAGCTGTTTTTT. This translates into CASSWGTVNTGELFF.

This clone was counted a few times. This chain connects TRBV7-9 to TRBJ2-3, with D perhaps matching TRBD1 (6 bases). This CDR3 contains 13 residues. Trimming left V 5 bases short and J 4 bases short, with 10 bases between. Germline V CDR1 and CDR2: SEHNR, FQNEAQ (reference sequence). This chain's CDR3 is CASSPRGPDTQYF. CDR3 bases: TGTGCCAGCAGCCCCAGGGGCCCAGATACGCAGTATTTT.

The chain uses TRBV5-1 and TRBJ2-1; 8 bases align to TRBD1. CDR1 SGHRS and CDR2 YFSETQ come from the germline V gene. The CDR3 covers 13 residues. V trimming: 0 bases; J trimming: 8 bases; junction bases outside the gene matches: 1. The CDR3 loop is CASSLDRGDEQFF. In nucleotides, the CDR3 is TGCGCCAGCAGCTTGGACAGGGGGGATGAGCAGTTCTTC.

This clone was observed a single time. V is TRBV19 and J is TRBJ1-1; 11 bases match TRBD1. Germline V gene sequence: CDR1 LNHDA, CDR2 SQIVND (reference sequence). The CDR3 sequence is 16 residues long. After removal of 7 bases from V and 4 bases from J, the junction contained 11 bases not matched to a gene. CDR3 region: CASIPLRTGGVTEAFF. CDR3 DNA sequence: TGTGCCAGTATCCCACTCCGGACAGGGGGCGTCACTGAAGCTTTCTTT.

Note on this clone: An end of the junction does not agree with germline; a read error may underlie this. In DNA, the CDR3 is TGTGCCAGCAGCCGACAGGGGCCCTATGAGCAGTACTTC. It specifies CASSRQGPYEQYF. The chain is built from TRBV5-6 and TRBJ2-7, with 8 bases matching TRBD1. The CDR3 totals 13 residues. Germline lookup yields CDR1 SGHDT and CDR2 YYEEEE.

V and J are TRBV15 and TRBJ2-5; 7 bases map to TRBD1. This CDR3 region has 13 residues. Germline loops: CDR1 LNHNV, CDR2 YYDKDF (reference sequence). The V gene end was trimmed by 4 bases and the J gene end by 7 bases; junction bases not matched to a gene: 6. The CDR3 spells CATSIDRAGTQYF. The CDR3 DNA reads TGTGCCACCAGCATCGACAGGGCCGGGACCCAGTACTTC.

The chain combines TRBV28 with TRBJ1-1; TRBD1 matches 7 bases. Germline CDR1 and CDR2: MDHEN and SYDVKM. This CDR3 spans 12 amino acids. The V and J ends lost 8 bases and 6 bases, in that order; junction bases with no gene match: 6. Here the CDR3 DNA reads TGTGCCAGCTGGGGACAGAGAGCTGAAGCTTTCTTT. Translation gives CASWGQRAEAFF.

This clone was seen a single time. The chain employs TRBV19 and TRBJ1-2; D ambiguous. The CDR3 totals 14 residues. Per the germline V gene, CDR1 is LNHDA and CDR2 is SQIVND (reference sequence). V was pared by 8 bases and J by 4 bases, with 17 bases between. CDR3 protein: CASSETSGGYGYTF. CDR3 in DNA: TGTGCCAGTTCAGAGACCTCCGGCGGCTATGGCTACACCTTC.

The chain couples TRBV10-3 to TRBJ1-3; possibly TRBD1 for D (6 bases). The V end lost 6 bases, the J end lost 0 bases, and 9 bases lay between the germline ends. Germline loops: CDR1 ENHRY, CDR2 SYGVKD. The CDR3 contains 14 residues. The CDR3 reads CAISVDSSGNTIYF. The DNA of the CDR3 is TGTGCCATCAGCGTGGACAGCTCTGGAAACACCATATATTTT.

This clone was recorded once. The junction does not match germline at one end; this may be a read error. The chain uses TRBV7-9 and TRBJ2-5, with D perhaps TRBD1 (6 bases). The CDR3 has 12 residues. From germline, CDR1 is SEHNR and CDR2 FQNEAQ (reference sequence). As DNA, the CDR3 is TGTGCCAGCAGCCTTCTCCAGGGGTCGAGCGACTTC. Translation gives CASSLLQGSSDF.

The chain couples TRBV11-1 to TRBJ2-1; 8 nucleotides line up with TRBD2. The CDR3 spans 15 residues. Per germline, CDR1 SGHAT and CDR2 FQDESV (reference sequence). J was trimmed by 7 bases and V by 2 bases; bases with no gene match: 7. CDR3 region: CASSLSRGALNEQFF. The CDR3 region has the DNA TGTGCCAGCAGCTTATCGCGGGGGGCCCTTAATGAGCAGTTCTTC.

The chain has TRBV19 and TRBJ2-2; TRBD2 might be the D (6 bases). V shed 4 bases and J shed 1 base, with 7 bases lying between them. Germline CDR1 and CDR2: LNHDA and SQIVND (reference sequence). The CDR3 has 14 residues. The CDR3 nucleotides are TGTGCCAGTAGTAGCGGGGTGAACACCGGGGAGCTGTTTTTT. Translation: CASSSGVNTGELFF.

The CDR3 DNA reads as TGCGCCAGCAGCTTGAGGGGTAGTAGCACTGAAGCTTTCTTT. It yields the protein CASSLRGSSTEAFF. The chain links TRBV5-1 to TRBJ1-1; TRBD1 might be the D (5 bases). CDR1 is SGHRS and CDR2 is YFSETQ in the germline V gene. CDR3 length: 14 residues. The germline V and J ends were trimmed by 1 base and 4 bases, with 11 bases remaining between them.

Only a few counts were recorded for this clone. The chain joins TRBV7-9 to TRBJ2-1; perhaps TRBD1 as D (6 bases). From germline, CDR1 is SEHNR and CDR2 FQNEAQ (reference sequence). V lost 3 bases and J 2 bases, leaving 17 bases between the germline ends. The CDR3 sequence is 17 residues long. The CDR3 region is CASSLGAAGYTYNEQFF. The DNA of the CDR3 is TGTGCCAGCAGCTTGGGGGCTGCAGGGTACACCTACAATGAGCAGTTCTTC.